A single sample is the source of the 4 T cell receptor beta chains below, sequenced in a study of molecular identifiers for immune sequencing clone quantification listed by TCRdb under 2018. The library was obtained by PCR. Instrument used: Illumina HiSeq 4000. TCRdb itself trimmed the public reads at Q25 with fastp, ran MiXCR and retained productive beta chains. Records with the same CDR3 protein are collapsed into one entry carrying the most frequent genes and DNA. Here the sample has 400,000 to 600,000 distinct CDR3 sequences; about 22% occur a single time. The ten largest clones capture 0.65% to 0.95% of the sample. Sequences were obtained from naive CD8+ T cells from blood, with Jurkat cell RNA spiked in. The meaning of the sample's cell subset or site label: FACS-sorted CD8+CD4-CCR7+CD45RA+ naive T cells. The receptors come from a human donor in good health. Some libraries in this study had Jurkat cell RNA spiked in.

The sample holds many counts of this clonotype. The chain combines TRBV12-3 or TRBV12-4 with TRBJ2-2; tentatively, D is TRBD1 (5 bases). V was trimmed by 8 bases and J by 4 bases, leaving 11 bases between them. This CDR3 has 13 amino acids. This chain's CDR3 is CASQGFVTGELFF. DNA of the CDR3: TGTGCCAGCCAGGGATTTGTCACCGGGGAGCTGTTTTTT.

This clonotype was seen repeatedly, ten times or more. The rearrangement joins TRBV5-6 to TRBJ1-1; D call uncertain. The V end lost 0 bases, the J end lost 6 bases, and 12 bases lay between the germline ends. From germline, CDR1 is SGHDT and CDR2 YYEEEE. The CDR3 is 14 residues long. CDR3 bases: TGTGCCAGCAGCTTGGTGGAGGGCGACGCTGAAGCTTTCTTT. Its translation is CASSLVEGDAEAFF.

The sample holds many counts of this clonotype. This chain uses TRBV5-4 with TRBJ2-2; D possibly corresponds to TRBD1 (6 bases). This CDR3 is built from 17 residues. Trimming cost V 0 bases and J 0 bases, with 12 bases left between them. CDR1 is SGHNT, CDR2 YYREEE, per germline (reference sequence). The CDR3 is CASSLGTVNPNTGELFF. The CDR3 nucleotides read TGTGCCAGCAGCTTGGGGACAGTCAACCCGAACACCGGGGAGCTGTTTTTT. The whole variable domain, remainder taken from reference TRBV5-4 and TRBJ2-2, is ETGVTQSPTHLIKTRGQQVTLRCSSQSGHNTVSWYQQALGQGPQFIFQYYREEENGRGNFPPRFSGLQFPNYSSELNVNALELDDSALYLCASSLGTVNPNTGELFFGEGSRLTVL.

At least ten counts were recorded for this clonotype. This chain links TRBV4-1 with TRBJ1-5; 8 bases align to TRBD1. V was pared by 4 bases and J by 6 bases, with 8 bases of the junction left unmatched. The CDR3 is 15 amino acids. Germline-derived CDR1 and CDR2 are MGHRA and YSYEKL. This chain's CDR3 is CASSLSDRAGQPQHF. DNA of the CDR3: TGCGCCAGCAGCCTCTCGGACAGGGCCGGTCAGCCCCAGCATTTT.